Below are 29 T cell receptor beta chains sequenced from a single sample in a study of T-cell reconstitution after alpha-beta-depleted transplantation in children. Unique molecular identifiers were used in preparing the TCRbeta library. MiXCR was run by TCRdb on the PCR reads, yielding one entry per CDR3 protein. The data hold 200,000 to 300,000 distinct CDR3 sequences, with 25% observed a single time. The sequencing used PBMCs, collected before TCRalphabeta/CD19-depleted stem cell transplant. These receptors all stem from a girl aged 2-15 years with Fanconi anemia, due to receive a stem cell transplant.

This clonotype was detected many times. The genes are TRBV24-1 and TRBJ2-1, with 10 bases fitting TRBD2. The CDR3 covers 16 residues. Germline CDR1 is KGHDR and CDR2 is SFDVKD. The V segment lost 4 bases and the J segment 7 bases; nucleotides outside the gene matches: 9. The CDR3 DNA reads TGTGCCACCAGTGACGGGGCTAGCGGGAGAATGAATGAGCAGTTCTTC. This encodes CATSDGASGRMNEQFF.

This clonotype appeared a few times. The chain couples TRBV29-1 to TRBJ1-3; D not certain. The germline gives CDR1 SQVTM, CDR2 ANQGSEA. There are 15 residues in the CDR3. Trimming took 7 bases from V and 0 from J, leaving 16 bases between them. CDR3: CSAFSIGNSGNTIYF. The CDR3 region has the DNA TGCAGCGCCTTCTCTATAGGTAACTCTGGAAACACCATATATTTT.

This clonotype has just a few counts. The J gene is TRBJ1-2, the V gene TRBV29-1; D may be TRBD1 (6 bases). V was shortened by 1 base and J by 4 bases, with 10 bases between the two germline ends. Germline lookup yields CDR1 SQVTM and CDR2 ANQGSEA. The CDR3 runs to 13 residues. CDR3 residues: CSVEVGGIYGYTF. CDR3 bases: TGCAGCGTTGAAGTCGGGGGCATCTATGGCTACACCTTC. The full variable domain, in which reference TRBV29-1 and TRBJ1-2 provide the parts outside the CDR3, is SAVISQKPSRDICQRGTSLTIQCQVDSQVTMMFWYRQQPGQSLTLIATANQGSEATYESGFVIDKFPISRPNLTFSTLTVSNMSPEDSSIYLCSVEVGGIYGYTFGSGTRLTVV.

J is TRBJ2-3 and V is TRBV20-1, with D perhaps TRBD1 (6 bases). With 6 bases removed from V and 0 bases from J, the gap between germline ends came to 10 bases. This CDR3 region has 13 residues. CDR1 is DFQATT, CDR2 SNEGSKA, per germline (reference sequence). CDR3 sequence reads: CSARQESTDTQYF. The CDR3 DNA is TGCAGTGCCCGACAGGAAAGCACAGATACGCAGTATTTT.

At least ten counts were recorded for this clonotype. The CDR3 DNA follows: TGTGCCAGCAGTTTATCGTCACAGGGCGGAGAGACCCAGTACTTC. It specifies CASSLSSQGGETQYF. This sequence joins TRBV27 and TRBJ2-5, with D possibly matching TRBD1 (6 bases). V lost 0 bases and J lost 4, with 12 bases in between. The germline V gene encodes CDR1 MNHEY and CDR2 SMNVEV (reference sequence). The CDR3 runs to 15 residues.

This clonotype turned up a few times. This chain connects TRBV20-1 to TRBJ1-5, with 7 bases matching TRBD1. V shed 5 bases, J shed 1 base, and the junction held 5 bases outside the gene matches. The CDR3 totals 14 residues. Germline values: CDR1 DFQATT, CDR2 SNEGSKA (reference sequence). This CDR3 reads CSAFDRVSNQPQHF. CDR3 in DNA: TGCAGTGCTTTCGACAGGGTCAGCAATCAGCCCCAGCATTTT.

This clonotype was counted only a few times. CDR3 coding DNA: TGCAGCGGCGACAGCATGAACACTGAAGCTTTCTTT. Its protein product is CSGDSMNTEAFF. The V call is TRBV29-1, the J call TRBJ1-1; tentative D call: TRBD1 (5 bases). Germline values: CDR1 SQVTM, CDR2 ANQGSEA. The ends were cut back, 7 bases at V and 0 bases at J, with 9 bases in the middle. The CDR3 runs to 12 residues.

Notes on this clonotype: A read error is possible here, since a much larger clone lies one base away. V gene TRBV10-3 combines with J gene TRBJ2-6; D is perhaps TRBD1 (6 bases). With 7 bases removed from V and 4 bases from J, the gap between germline ends came to 14 bases. The germline CDR1 and CDR2 sequences are ENHRY and SYGVKD. The CDR3 covers 15 residues. CDR3 sequence (DNA): TGTGCCATCACTGCAGGGGAATCGGGGGCCAACGTCCTGACTTTC. As protein: CAITAGESGANVLTF.

This clonotype was seen at least ten times. The chain recombines TRBV6-2 or TRBV6-3 with TRBJ2-3; 10 bases map to TRBD2. Trimming at V came to 4 bases and at J to 5 bases, leaving 3 bases not matched to a gene. Germline V CDR1 and CDR2: MNHEY, SVGEGT. The CDR3 consists of 14 residues. CDR3 residues: CASSSRTSGDTQYF. The DNA for the CDR3 is TGTGCCAGCAGTTCCCGGACTAGCGGAGATACGCAGTATTTT.

The rearrangement uses TRBV7-2 and TRBJ2-1, with 8 bases fitting TRBD2. The CDR3 contains 16 residues. The germline V gene has CDR1 SGHTA and CDR2 FQGNSA. V trimming: 2 bases; J trimming: 2 bases; junction bases outside the gene matches: 5. CDR3 in amino acids: CASSLYSGATYNEQFF. DNA for the CDR3: TGTGCCAGCAGCTTATATAGCGGGGCGACCTACAATGAGCAGTTCTTC.

This clonotype was counted at least ten times. The V and J genes are TRBV29-1 and TRBJ2-4; D is unclear. Looked up from germline, CDR1 is SQVTM and CDR2 is ANQGSEA. V gave up 7 bases and J gave up 2 bases, with 15 bases separating them. The CDR3 totals 14 residues. CDR3 nucleotides: TGCAGCGCGCTTCCTAGTGAGCCCAAAAACATTCAGTACTTC. It yields the protein CSALPSEPKNIQYF.

The sample holds many counts of this clonotype. This chain joins TRBV20-1 and TRBJ2-3, with 10 bases identical to TRBD2. CDR3 length equals 16 residues. Germline V gene sequence: CDR1 DFQATT, CDR2 SNEGSKA (reference sequence). The V gene end was trimmed by 2 bases and the J gene end by 5 bases; junction bases not matched to a gene: 10. The DNA for the CDR3 is TGCAGTGCTAGACTTGCTAGCGGGAGCGCCGGAGATACGCAGTATTTT. Its protein product is CSARLASGSAGDTQYF.

This clonotype was seen many times. This chain joins TRBV7-3 and TRBJ2-5; 13 bases map to TRBD2. The germline CDR1 and CDR2 sequences are SGHTA and FQGTGA. The V segment lost 3 bases and the J segment 2 bases; nucleotides outside the gene matches: 3. The CDR3 loop spans 16 amino acids. In DNA, the CDR3 is TGTGCCAGCAGCTTCGGACTAGCGGGGGAGCAAGAGACCCAGTACTTC. It specifies CASSFGLAGEQETQYF.

The chain employs TRBV20-1 and TRBJ2-1, with TRBD2 matching over 9 bases. Trimming took 6 bases from V and 1 from J; bases not matched to a gene: 7. Germline-derived CDR1 and CDR2 are DFQATT and SNEGSKA (reference sequence). This CDR3 region has 15 residues. CDR3 sequence reads: CSAEPGLASYNEQFF. The CDR3 nucleotides are TGCAGTGCCGAGCCGGGACTAGCATCCTACAATGAGCAGTTCTTC.

In its sample, this clonotype was seen a few times. The V call is TRBV29-1, the J call TRBJ2-1, with no clear D. The CDR3 loop spans 15 amino acids. CDR1 and CDR2 from the germline V gene are SQVTM and ANQGSEA. Trimming took 2 bases from V and 8 from J, leaving 19 bases between them. CDR3 nucleotide sequence: TGCAGCGTTGAATGGAAGACGGGCGGATTCGATGAGCAGTTCTTC. Translated: CSVEWKTGGFDEQFF.

V usage is TRBV4-1 and J usage is TRBJ2-3, with TRBD2 matching 7 bases. Per germline, CDR1 MGHRA and CDR2 YSYEKL. V lost 0 bases and J lost 2; bases outside the gene matches: 2. The CDR3 totals 15 residues. The CDR3 loop is CASSQEREHTDTQYF. The CDR3 DNA follows: TGCGCCAGCAGCCAAGAGCGGGAGCACACAGATACGCAGTATTTT.

This clonotype showed up just a few times. This rearrangement joins TRBV20-1 to TRBJ1-2; no clear D gene. Trimming left V 3 bases short and J 6 bases short, with 20 bases between. In germline, CDR1 is DFQATT, CDR2 SNEGSKA (reference sequence). CDR3 size: 15 residues. Written as DNA, the CDR3 is TGCAGTGCTAGGAGCGGGATAACCCTTTCTAATGGCTACACCTTC. Amino acid sequence: CSARSGITLSNGYTF.

This clonotype was detected only a few times. This chain links TRBV10-3 with TRBJ2-2; 7 nucleotides line up with TRBD2. The germline V gene encodes CDR1 ENHRY and CDR2 SYGVKD. Trimming took 0 bases from V and 6 from J; bases not matched to a gene: 1. The CDR3 is made up of 14 amino acids. CDR3 protein: CAISESTSAGELFF. The DNA of the CDR3 is TGTGCCATCAGTGAGTCTACTAGCGCCGGGGAGCTGTTTTTT.

The genes are TRBV29-1 and TRBJ2-5; TRBD1 agrees at 8 bases. CDR1 SQVTM and CDR2 ANQGSEA come from the germline V gene. This CDR3 region has 9 residues. The junction had 0 bases not matched to a gene; V was cut back by 6 bases and J by 9 bases. This CDR3 is CSVDRAQYF. The CDR3 bases are TGCAGCGTGGACAGGGCCCAGTACTTC.

The chain links TRBV11-2 to TRBJ2-1, with 11 positions matching TRBD1. The CDR3 has 16 amino acids. Germline assignment: CDR1 SGHAT and CDR2 FQNNGV. Germline trimming cut 2 bases from V and 6 bases from J; bases unmatched to any gene: 6. DNA for the CDR3: TGTGCCAGCAGCTTACATCCGGGACAGGGGGGCAATGAGCAGTTCTTC. Encoded protein: CASSLHPGQGGNEQFF.

Many counts were recorded for this clonotype. The rearrangement links TRBV29-1 to TRBJ2-7; a possible D gene is TRBD2 (6 bases). The CDR3 totals 13 residues. The V gene lost 4 bases and the J gene lost 7 bases, with 17 bases spanning the gap. Germline V gene lookup returns CDR1 SQVTM and CDR2 ANQGSEA. The CDR3 region has the DNA TGCAGCGTTGGGGGGGACTCGACGGCAGAGCAGTACTTC. The encoded protein is CSVGGDSTAEQYF.

This clonotype was picked up a small number of times. The V call is TRBV20-1, the J call TRBJ2-1; no reliable D call. CDR3 length: 14 residues. Trimming cost V 4 bases and J 9 bases, with 19 bases left between them. The germline V gene has CDR1 DFQATT and CDR2 SNEGSKA (reference sequence). CDR3 residues: CSAMDRRANGEQFF. In DNA, the CDR3 is TGCAGTGCTATGGACCGACGGGCTAACGGTGAGCAGTTCTTC.

The genes are TRBV7-2 and TRBJ1-1; D is unclear. CDR3 size: 14 residues. With 2 bases removed from V and 1 base from J, the gap between germline ends came to 8 bases. CDR1 and CDR2 (germline): SGHTA, FQGNSA. CDR3 in DNA: TGTGCCAGCAGCTTACTTGCGGGGAACACTGAAGCTTTCTTT. Encoded protein: CASSLLAGNTEAFF.

This clonotype was seen at least ten times. CDR3 nucleotide sequence: TGTGCCATCAGAGGGACTAGCGGGAGGCCAGGGGGCAATGAGCAGTTCTTC. Protein sequence: CAIRGTSGRPGGNEQFF. The J gene is TRBJ2-1, the V gene TRBV10-3; TRBD2 aligns across 15 bases. The CDR3 is 17 amino acids. After removal of 6 bases from V and 6 bases from J, the junction contained 9 bases not matched to a gene. Germline V gene sequence: CDR1 ENHRY, CDR2 SYGVKD.

This chain uses TRBV7-9 with TRBJ2-1; a weak D match, TRBD1 (7 bases). This CDR3 contains 16 residues. Trimming cost V 4 bases and J 0 bases, with 13 bases left between them. Germline assignment: CDR1 SEHNR and CDR2 FQNEAQ (reference sequence). CDR3 sequence reads: CASSSAGGSSYNEQFF. Here the CDR3 DNA reads TGTGCCAGCAGCTCTGCAGGGGGGAGCTCCTACAATGAGCAGTTCTTC.

V and J are TRBV3-1 and TRBJ2-7; D possibly corresponds to TRBD2 (5 bases). The CDR3 is 16 amino acids. Germline CDR1 reads LGHDT; CDR2 reads YNNKEL (reference sequence). Trimming took off 1 base at V and 1 base at J, with 14 bases between the two ends. For the CDR3, the DNA is TGTGCCAGCAGCCAAGTCGAGGGAACCCCTTCCTACGAGCAGTACTTC. It yields the protein CASSQVEGTPSYEQYF.

The chain joins TRBV7-8 to TRBJ1-2; 7 bases align to TRBD1. The CDR3 is made up of 16 amino acids. In germline, CDR1 is SGHVS, CDR2 FQNEAQ. V trimming: 5 bases; J trimming: 7 bases; junction bases outside the gene matches: 16. In nucleotides, the CDR3 is TGTGCCAGCAGCGTAGAACTTAGGGACAGTGTGACTGGCTACACCTTC. This encodes CASSVELRDSVTGYTF.

This clonotype was picked up many times. The V gene is TRBV10-3, the J gene TRBJ2-1; D gene uncertain. Trimming shortened V by 2 bases and J by 2 bases, and 13 bases separated the two germline ends. Germline assignment: CDR1 ENHRY and CDR2 SYGVKD. The CDR3 is 16 amino acids. In DNA form, the CDR3 reads TGTGCCATCAGTGAGACGTCGGGCCAACCCTACAATGAGCAGTTCTTC. Residues: CAISETSGQPYNEQFF.

This clonotype was counted many times. The chain uses TRBV29-1 and TRBJ2-1, with D perhaps matching TRBD1 (5 bases). The CDR3 totals 14 residues. Germline V lookup: CDR1 SQVTM, CDR2 ANQGSEA. V was pared by 7 bases and J by 10 bases, with 23 bases between. The chain's CDR3 is CSANPEHDSFEQFF. Here the CDR3 DNA reads TGCAGCGCCAACCCGGAACACGACAGTTTCGAGCAGTTCTTC.